This TCR beta chain was identified during a study of shared clonotypes between healthy human individuals. Authors' methods: Filtering of immunoSEQ junctional sequences could not match full-length read filtering. Measured with immunoSEQ multiplex PCR; TCRdb has only the in-frame clones, and not every one. Clone size and the V and J calls come from that table; the DNA yielded D and trimming. Altogether about 95,000 clones are present, roughly two thirds being singletons, with the ten largest covering approximately 49%. Note on this clone: The target antigen is unknown.

CD8 memory cells included CD45RO+ cells plus CCR7-negative CD45RA+ TemRA cells. Study-level results: Some naive CD4 clonotypes, roughly 4.8%, turned up in common across several donors. Enrolling few donors narrowed the genetic and exposure-history diversity that was represented.

Germline values: CDR1 MNHNY, CDR2 SVGAGI (reference sequence). V was clipped by 5 bases and J by 6 bases; unmatched bases: 13. This CDR3 comprises 16 residues. The specimen sequenced was memory CD8+ T cells sorted from blood. Regarding subset: CD45RO+ cells pooled with CCR7-negative TemRA cells. The TCR was taken from a man younger than 40 in good health. This rearrangement joins TRBV6-6 to TRBJ1-5; 7 nucleotides align to TRBD1. The CDR3 DNA follows: TGTGCCAGCAGTCCCGGCACAGACAGGGTGGGTCAGCCCCAGCATTTT. This gives the protein CASSPGTDRVGQPQHF.